Sequencing of this T cell receptor (beta chain) was carried out in a study of blood T cell repertoires in COVID-19. On the study more broadly: Acute and convalescent COVID-19 specimens originated in the United States, Italy and Spain. The analysed material was cDNA or gDNA that came from T cells, B-cell-depleted T cells, or PBMCs.

Trimming pared 1 base from V and 1 base from J, leaving 14 bases between. Germline loops: CDR1 SQVTM, CDR2 ANQGSEA. CDR3 size: 16 residues. TCRdb's copy holds only in-frame clones and misses some; the assay was immunoSEQ multiplex PCR. The sample has hundreds of thousands of clones, about nine tenths seen once. It was during active infection that Seattle patients were enrolled and then longitudinally followed. The sample taken for sequencing was peripheral blood. The chain joins TRBV29-1 to TRBJ2-1; D perhaps matches TRBD2 (6 bases). The source is a woman aged 30 to 39 with COVID-19, enrolled during active disease. The CDR3, as DNA: TGCAGCGTTGAAGGGACTAAGAAAGGGTCCTACAATGAGCAGTTCTTC. It translates to CSVEGTKKGSYNEQFF.